This T cell receptor (beta chain) was recovered during a study of blood T cell repertoires in COVID-19. Here immunoSEQ multiplex PCR was the method, and the copy in TCRdb shows in-frame clones only, minus some. The table records around 200,000 clones, about 83% of them present only once. Trimming left V 4 bases short and J 6 bases short, with 22 bases between. Looked up from germline, CDR1 is SGHDN and CDR2 is FVKESK. This CDR3 has 16 amino acids. The genes are TRBV14 and TRBJ2-7; D may be TRBD1 (6 bases). Sequenced material: PBMCs or T cells enriched from blood (not recorded which). The source of this sequence is a middle-aged man with acute COVID-19. The CDR3 DNA sequence: TGTGCCAGCAGCCGTGATCGTTGGACAGTGACATCCGAGCAGTACTTC. Its translation is CASSRDRWTVTSEQYF.